This TCR beta chain was identified during a study of cytomegalovirus exposure and HLA in healthy donors (dated by TCRdb to the late 2010s). For the wider study: An earlier analysis of approximately 640 of the donors reported roughly 300 Gb of sequence data and approximately 110 million unique TCR beta sequences from around 200 million T cells. Rather than drawing on any new phenotypic data, the later analysis identified candidate immune exposures from TCR beta sequences and the way those sequences occurred across donors. Of the roughly 400 genotyped donors, about 80% fell in the genetic ancestry cluster associated with self-reported Caucasian donors. In a later analysis, previously published TCR beta repertoires from 600 to 850 donors were re-analyzed and high-resolution HLA genotyping was added so that TCR occurrence patterns could be studied. A separate validation cohort of approximately 130 different subjects was used in addition to the 666-subject first cohort. Donor age, sex, ethnicity and CMV serostatus were compiled together with the repertoire data. Class I and class II HLA loci were covered by the typing at four-digit resolution. An early release that covered about 600 HLA-typed donors contained approximately 300 gigabases of sequencing data and about 84 million unique TCR sequences. All discovery cohort repertoires had been generated using a single sequencing platform. The study aimed to test whether cataloging public T cell receptors could reveal signatures of past pathogen exposure. About five DR-DQ haplotypes were treated as single units for association and clustering because of strong linkage in the cohort. The number of donors typed differed by locus, with roughly 620-640 for A, B, C, DRB1 and DQB1, over 500 for DQA1, approximately 580 for DPA1, and some 440 for DPB1. An earlier analysis of approximately 500 of the donors applied high-throughput TCR beta sequencing to assess whether each TCR beta V gene segment acted as functional or pseudogenic. The study combined high-throughput TCR immunosequencing, statistical association of individual TCRs with disease status, and machine learning to predict cytomegalovirus infection status. Using immunosequencing, the study profiled T cell repertoires from some 670 subjects and related those repertoires to cytomegalovirus serostatus. In a later genetic analysis, genome-wide SNP genotypes for about three fifths of the 666 donors were used, and that subset was treated as a discovery cohort. Among about 410 genotyped donors of the cohort, an average of around 220,000 unique TCR beta nucleotide sequences was sequenced per donor, of which approximately 19% were non-productive.

Per the germline V gene, MGHRA is the CDR1 and YSYEKL is the CDR2. Trimming at the junction amounts to 4 bases on V and 8 bases on J, and the germline ends lie 11 bases apart. From the cysteine through the phenylalanine, the CDR3 covers 12 amino acids. Kept here is only the CDR3 DNA, which spans 36 bases and is read in frame from base 1. Regarding this clone: Its recognized antigen is unknown. Base qualities are not at hand, and no much larger clone is one base apart.

In total, 500 to 700 healthy bone marrow donors made up the cohort. At the time of sampling, every cohort member was nominally healthy, though immune exposures that went unrecorded were likely present. The donor tested CMV seronegative, placing the donor among the 300 to 450 seronegative members of the cohort. A peripheral blood sample was provided by each donor, and peripheral blood mononuclear cells were used for TCR beta sequencing. Genomic DNA was extracted from the blood cell samples with the Qiagen DNeasy Blood Extraction Kit. The library relied on the immunoSEQ multiplex PCR assay. A mixture of 60 forward primers for TCR Vbeta segments and 13 reverse primers for TCR Jbeta segments was used in the multiplex PCR. The CDR3 region of rearranged TCR beta genes was amplified from genomic DNA with a multiplex PCR assay. The amplified TCR beta libraries were sequenced on the Illumina HiSeq System as 87-base-pair reads. For the original study's pipeline: In a later analysis, 80 million or so unique TCR beta chains were counted across the 500 to 850 repertoires, and around 10 million of these chains were shared by at least two donors. To remove PCR and sequencing errors, raw reads were error-corrected and collapsed into unique sequences using a nearest-neighbor algorithm that merged closely related sequences. To assign V, D and J gene segments, CDR3 sequences were aligned to IMGT reference sequences. For a sequence to be retained, a match of at least six nucleotides to both a V gene segment and a J gene segment was required. Rearrangements were called productive when the CDR3 lacked stop codons and stayed in frame with V and J; all others were non-productive. CDR3 was defined by IMGT convention, running from the second conserved V-encoded cysteine to the conserved J-encoded phenylalanine. The earlier analysis of a few hundred of the donors excluded sequences that lacked an unambiguous match to a single V gene segment. In an earlier analysis of some 590 of the donors, a V segment was called functional when productive rearrangements were above 56.7%, and segregating when the standard deviation between donors exceeded 5%. A statistical classification framework was built for diagnosing cytomegalovirus status from the catalog of TCR beta chain sequences. In a later analysis, TCR nucleotide sequences were compared against IMGT/GENE-DB human TR gene sequences so that V and J genes could be assigned. A later analysis assigned CDR3 sequences and most-parsimonious VDJ recombination scenarios with the TCRdist pipeline. In a later analysis, every TCR beta chain was defined by the combination of its CDR3 amino acid sequence and its V-gene family, and reads without a unique V-gene family were dropped. To address suspected cross-contamination and a sequencing artifact, a later analysis removed around 600 highly shared, low-generation-probability nucleotide sequences. In a later analysis, a clonal expansion index for each public chain was calculated from normalized within-repertoire ranks of inferred template counts. A later analysis computed generation probabilities with a VDJ recombination model fitted to out-of-frame rearrangements, and checked the results against IGoR. Hypergeometric tests were used in a later analysis to score TCR-TCR, TCR-HLA and TCR-CMV co-occurrence, with a repertoire-size bias correction applied to the TCR pairs. In a later analysis, false discovery rates were estimated by permuting HLA or CMV assignments 20 times. In a later analysis, co-occurring TCRs were grouped with DBSCAN, and TCRdist sequence similarity was added when clustering was performed within HLA-allele-positive subsets. For co-occurrence clustering, repertoires with fewer than 30,000 or more than 120,000 public chains were excluded, along with four or five repertoires with anomalous nucleotide sharing. TCRdb stores this immuneACCESS table with in-frame sequences only. Part of the clones is absent; in the studies checked, under half of the shortfall reflects unresolved V genes, and no reason is known for the rest. That table supplies the V and J calls and clone size; D and trimming were determined from the DNA. In all, the sample holds 90,000 to 150,000 clones, and 73% of those were seen once. The ten top clones hold approximately 3.8% of the sample.

Findings and caveats that apply to the study as a whole: A later analysis found that TCR association rates varied across HLA loci, with DRB1 alleles showing the most associated TCRs and HLA-C alleles the fewest. A cluster of highly shared sequence variants was judged likely to represent a technical artifact of the sequencing pipeline. A further reported finding was that TCR beta sequences accurately predicted the HLA-A and HLA-B alleles for most subjects in the first cohort. HLA typing was unavailable for some donors at each locus, so association tests used only the typed subset. A later analysis associated 15,000 or so TCR beta sequences with specific HLA alleles at a false discovery rate of 0.05. When HLA alleles, especially DR and DQ, strongly co-occurred, attributing TCR associations to individual alleles was difficult. Linkage disequilibrium might explain the correlated functional status among segregating V segments, but an unknown experimental factor could not be excluded. This cohort had only TCR beta chains sequenced, and the lack of alpha or paired-chain data limited which features could be detected. Several of the top co-occurrence clusters appeared to be linked to parvovirus B19, influenza, CMV and Epstein-Barr virus, according to a later analysis. Cytomegalovirus status was reported to be diagnosed by the classifier with high specificity and sensitivity in both the original and validation cohorts. Compared with the approximately 700-donor mean, donors in an Asian-associated ancestry cluster had fewer N-insertions in productive TCRs, according to a later genetic analysis. The 87-base-pair reads could not distinguish some IMGT-functional V segments, including TRBV6-2 and TRBV6-3, so those segments were excluded. Because counts were too low, under 20 rarely observed V segments, including chromosome 9 orphons, were left out of the earlier analysis of a few hundred of the donors. The study listed 150 to 200 TCR beta chains as associated with cytomegalovirus. A later analysis found that HLA-associated TCR beta chains were more clonally expanded and had lower generation probabilities than equally common non-associated chains. An association between a missense DCLRE1C variant and V-gene and J-gene trimming of TCR beta chains was found in a later genetic analysis and replicated in an independent cohort. In an earlier analysis of around 600 of the donors, most TCR beta V segments appeared in productive rearrangements about 87% or about 30% of the time, broadly matching IMGT annotations. While some public TCRs were present in many individuals, most TCR sequences turned up only very rarely across donors. Most CMV-associated TCR beta chains appeared to be HLA-restricted in a later analysis, and the HLA associations seemed to be driven largely by CMV exposure. The authors suggested that the approach could potentially be generalized to other disease states and immunological phenotypes. For the cohort, immune exposure information was limited to CMV serostatus. The presence/absence analyses assumed that sequencing depth was roughly uniform across donors, and that assumption may not be true. In vitro tests confirmed that a few of the cytomegalovirus-associated TCR beta chains recognize cytomegalovirus antigens.

Rearrangement joined TRBV4-1 to TRBJ1-2; the D gene cannot be named for sure. Sequencing was performed on PBMCs. The receptor comes from a woman between 40 and 55 years old in good health and CMV-seronegative. The CDR3 region reads CASSPPEGGYTF. DNA sequence: TGCGCCAGCAGCCCCCCGGAGGGAGGCTACACCTTC.